Each of the 19 T cell receptor beta chains below was sequenced from the same sample in a study of blood T cell repertoires in COVID-19. Measured with immunoSEQ multiplex PCR; TCRdb has only the in-frame clones, and not every one. The sample includes under 450,000 clones, approximately 86% of them seen just once. The sequenced sample consisted of peripheral blood. The receptors were sampled from an older woman with COVID-19, enrolled during active disease.

The chain uses TRBV9 and TRBJ1-2; 9 bases map to TRBD1. The trim removed 5 bases at V and 3 bases at J, leaving 8 bases unmatched. The CDR3 runs 15 residues. The germline CDR1 and CDR2 sequences are SGDLS and YYNGEE. As DNA, the CDR3 is TGTGCCAGCAGTACCGGGACAGGGACGTACTATGGCTACACCTTC. Translated, it gives CASSTGTGTYYGYTF.

V usage is TRBV3-1 (or the pseudogene TRBV3-2) and J usage is TRBJ1-5, with D unresolved. The CDR3 runs 14 residues. Trimming left V 4 bases short and J 0 bases short, with 7 bases between. Germline-derived CDR1 and CDR2 are LGHDT and YNNKEL (reference sequence). The CDR3 DNA reads TGTGCCAGCAGCCCTGTCTATAGCAATCAGCCCCAGCATTTT. It specifies CASSPVYSNQPQHF.

This rearrangement joins TRBV7-2 to TRBJ2-1; tentative D call: TRBD2 (7 bases). This CDR3 has 13 residues. V shed 5 bases and J shed 10 bases, with 15 bases lying between them. Germline-derived CDR1 and CDR2 are SGHTA and FQGNSA. CDR3 nucleotides: TGTGCCAGCAGCCCCGCGGGGGCAATAGAGCAGTTCTTC. The encoded protein is CASSPAGAIEQFF.

This rearrangement joins TRBV30 to TRBJ1-2; D unclear. V lost 4 bases, J lost 4 bases, and 10 bases lay in between. Germline V gene sequence: CDR1 GTSNPN, CDR2 SVGIG (reference sequence). The CDR3 is 12 residues long. As DNA, the CDR3 is TGTGCCTGGACCCTAGCCACCTATGGCTACACCTTC. It codes for CAWTLATYGYTF.

The chain carries TRBV6-5 and TRBJ1-6; 7 bases are shared with TRBD1. This CDR3 contains 14 residues. Per germline, CDR1 MNHEY and CDR2 SVGAGI. With V trimmed by 8 bases and J by 6 bases, 7 bases remained unmatched. In DNA, the CDR3 is TGTGCCAGCCGGGACAGCTCGTTTAATTCACCCCTCCACTTT. Protein sequence: CASRDSSFNSPLHF.

The count of this clone is one. The rearrangement links TRBV27 to TRBJ1-1; 8 bases agree with TRBD1. Trimming at V came to 5 bases and at J to 1 base, leaving 6 bases not matched to a gene. Germline loops: CDR1 MNHEY, CDR2 SMNVEV (reference sequence). This CDR3 contains 15 residues. DNA of the CDR3: TGTGCCAGCAGTCCGGACAGGGAAGGGAACACTGAAGCTTTCTTT. Translation: CASSPDREGNTEAFF.

J is TRBJ1-2 and V is TRBV7-9, with D uncertain. The V end lost 5 bases, the J end lost 1 base, and 8 bases lay between the germline ends. The CDR3 is 13 residues long. CDR1 and CDR2 from the germline V gene are SEHNR and FQNEAQ (reference sequence). CDR3 protein: CASSPGINYGYTF. The CDR3 nucleotides are TGTGCCAGCAGCCCGGGTATTAACTATGGCTACACCTTC. The full variable domain, rest sourced from reference TRBV7-9 and TRBJ1-2, is DTGVSQNPRHKITKRGQNVTFRCDPISEHNRLYWYRQTLGQGPEFLTYFQNEAQLEKSRLLSDRFSAERPKGSFSTLEIQRTEQGDSAMYLCASSPGINYGYTFGSGTRLTVV.

The chain recombines TRBV11-3 with TRBJ1-1, with D perhaps TRBD1 (6 bases). The germline V gene encodes CDR1 SGHNT and CDR2 YENEEA. The V end was cut by 3 bases, the J end by 7 bases, with 15 bases between. There are 14 residues in the CDR3. In nucleotides, the CDR3 is TGTGCCAGCAGCTTCCCGACAGGCACGGGTGAAGCTTTCTTT. Its translation is CASSFPTGTGEAFF.

The V call is TRBV6-5, the J call TRBJ1-2; possibly TRBD1 for D (5 bases). The CDR3 is 14 residues long. The V gene's germline CDR1 is MNHEY and CDR2 SVGAGI. V lost 5 bases and J lost 4, with 14 bases in between. CDR3 region: CASSLLDNGYGYTF. In DNA, the CDR3 is TGTGCCAGCAGTCTCCTGGACAATGGCTATGGCTACACCTTC.

This clone was detected only a few times. The rearrangement joins TRBV15 to TRBJ2-3; 7 nucleotides line up with TRBD1. V lost 3 bases, J lost 2 bases, and 8 bases stayed unmatched. CDR3 length: 16 residues. In germline, CDR1 is LNHNV, CDR2 YYDKDF (reference sequence). The CDR3 DNA is TGTGCCACCAGCAGTCACCCGACAGGGTACACAGATACGCAGTATTTT. It translates to CATSSHPTGYTDTQYF.

The table lists this clone with a count of one. The chain is built from TRBV25-1 and TRBJ1-6; the match to TRBD1 covers 7 bases. CDR3 length: 18 amino acids. CDR1 and CDR2 from the germline V gene are MGHDK and SYGVNS. The V gene end was trimmed by 2 bases and the J gene end by 0 bases; junction bases not matched to a gene: 7. The CDR3, as DNA: TGTGCCAGCAGTGAACGCCAGGGACAGAGCTCCTATAATTCACCCCTCCACTTT. Residues: CASSERQGQSSYNSPLHF. The full variable domain, completed using reference TRBV25-1 and TRBJ1-6, is EADIYQTPRYLVIGTGKKITLECSQTMGHDKMYWYQQDPGMELHLIHYSYGVNSTEKGDLSSESTVSRIRTEHFPLTLESARPSHTSQYLCASSERQGQSSYNSPLHFGNGTRLTVT.

This clone was counted between two and nine times. CDR3 in amino acids: CASSLVQGFGYGYTF. DNA for the CDR3: TGTGCCAGCAGCTTGGTCCAGGGCTTTGGCTATGGCTACACCTTC. The chain carries TRBV5-5 and TRBJ1-2; weak D call: TRBD1 (5 bases). This CDR3 comprises 15 residues. Germline assignment: CDR1 SGHKS and CDR2 YYEKEE (reference sequence). V was pared by 0 bases and J by 4 bases, with 13 bases between.

The chain combines TRBV6-4 with TRBJ2-2; 10 bases line up with TRBD1. The V gene end was trimmed by 5 bases and the J gene end by 4 bases; junction bases not matched to a gene: 4. The germline V gene has CDR1 MRHNA and CDR2 SNTAGT. The CDR3 sequence is 15 residues long. For the CDR3, the DNA is TGTGCCAGCAGTCCCGGGACAGGGGCCACCGGGGAGCTGTTTTTT. Protein: CASSPGTGATGELFF.

This rearrangement joins TRBV6-5 to TRBJ1-2; 9 bases match TRBD1. The germline CDR1 and CDR2 sequences are MNHEY and SVGAGI. This CDR3 region has 15 residues. The V gene end was trimmed by 1 base and the J gene end by 6 bases; junction bases not matched to a gene: 6. The CDR3 reads CASSYFTGGDHGYTF. The CDR3 region has the DNA TGTGCCAGCAGTTACTTCACAGGGGGCGACCATGGCTACACCTTC.

V and J are TRBV6-5 and TRBJ1-4; 7 nucleotides align to TRBD1. CDR3 length equals 13 residues. Germline-derived CDR1 and CDR2 are MNHEY and SVGAGI. V shed 7 bases, J shed 5 bases, and the junction held 4 bases outside the gene matches. CDR3 nucleotide sequence: TGTGCCAGCAAGGGGGCCTCGAATGAAAAACTGTTTTTT. The encoded protein is CASKGASNEKLFF.

CDR3 amino acids: CASSSYGQGRADTQYF. CDR3 nucleotide sequence: TGTGCCAGCAGCTCTTATGGGCAGGGAAGGGCAGATACGCAGTATTTT. The J gene is TRBJ2-3, the V gene TRBV11-3; D is possibly TRBD1 (5 bases). The ends were cut back, 4 bases at V and 4 bases at J, with 18 bases in the middle. In germline, CDR1 is SGHNT, CDR2 YENEEA. The CDR3 spans 16 residues.

The CDR3 reads CASSYLGLNYGYTF. The CDR3 DNA follows: TGTGCCAGCAGTTACTTGGGACTTAACTATGGCTACACCTTC. The chain joins TRBV6-2 or TRBV6-3 to TRBJ1-2, with D possibly being TRBD1 (5 bases). Germline V gene lookup returns CDR1 MNHEY and CDR2 SVGEGT. Trimming left V 1 base short and J 1 base short, with 7 bases between. This CDR3 is 14 amino acids long.

This chain joins TRBV6-5 and TRBJ2-1, with 8 nucleotides matching TRBD2. Germline trimming cut 6 bases from V and 3 bases from J; bases unmatched to any gene: 7. The germline V gene has CDR1 MNHEY and CDR2 SVGAGI. The CDR3 contains 15 residues. This CDR3 is CASRYAGGIYNEQFF. CDR3 DNA: TGTGCCAGCAGATACGCGGGGGGCATCTACAATGAGCAGTTCTTC.

Only one count was recorded for this clone. The chain employs TRBV27 and TRBJ2-7; D unclear. The CDR3 spans 15 residues. Per the germline V gene, CDR1 is MNHEY and CDR2 is SMNVEV (reference sequence). Trimming took off 3 bases at V and 6 bases at J, with 18 bases between the two ends. As DNA, the CDR3 is TGTGCCAGCAGTTTCAGTCCCCGAATCCTTTCCGAGCAGTACTTC. Protein: CASSFSPRILSEQYF.